This T cell receptor (beta chain) was profiled in a study of OX40 agonist ivuxolimab in advanced cancers. Study summary: The patients' treatment was ivuxolimab, an agonistic anti-OX40 (CD134) antibody. Study outcomes and limitations: Averaging showed that CD8+ T cells had more expanded clones than CD4+ did. Both blood CD4+ and CD8+ T cells showed clonal growth by week 6 at 0.1 to 3.0 mg/kg.

The table came from immunoSEQ multiplex PCR; TCRdb's copy has only in-frame clones and leaves some out. This sample carries tens of thousands of clones, approximately 86% of them seen once, and the ten largest clones take under 3%. With respect to this clone: Its antigen is undetermined.

This CDR3 spans 15 amino acids. Germline CDR1 MNHEY, CDR2 SVGAGI. V lost 5 bases to trimming and J lost 7 bases, with 15 bases between them. Sampling of blood occurred at baseline, cycle 4 day 1, and cycle 7 day 1. The receptor's source is an adult with an advanced solid tumor such as melanoma, head and neck, liver or kidney cancer. The sequencing used CD4+ or CD8+ T cells sorted from blood, collected in a trial of the OX40 agonist ivuxolimab. J is TRBJ1-6 and V is TRBV6-5; a weak D match, TRBD1 (6 bases). DNA for the CDR3: TGTGCCAGCAGTCTCCGGGGGGCAGAAAATTCACCCCTCCACTTT. This translates into CASSLRGAENSPLHF.